The 8 T cell receptor beta chains reported below all come from one sample, sequenced in a study of early T cells in non-severe SARS-CoV-2 infection. TCRdb called the 5' RACE reads again in MiXCR, with one record for every CDR3 protein. The repertoire holds under 60,000 distinct CDR3 sequences, with around a tenth as singletons. Sequenced here: whole blood, sampled at baseline. These receptors all stem from an adult who was a healthcare worker with PCR-confirmed SARS-CoV-2 infection or an uninfected control (not recorded which).

The table lists this clonotype with a few counts. The rearrangement uses TRBV28 and TRBJ2-5, with D possibly TRBD2 on 7 matching bases. This CDR3 comprises 14 residues. With 7 bases removed from V and 0 bases from J, the gap between germline ends came to 12 bases. Germline values: CDR1 MDHEN, CDR2 SYDVKM. As DNA, the CDR3 is TGTGCCAGCAAGCTAGGGGGGGACCAAGAGACCCAGTACTTC. It codes for CASKLGGDQETQYF.

This clonotype was seen more than once but under ten times. The chain joins TRBV28 to TRBJ1-4; no clear D gene. Deletions cut 4 bases from V and 0 bases from J, with 12 bases between. In germline, CDR1 is MDHEN, CDR2 SYDVKM. The CDR3 has 16 amino acids. This CDR3 reads CASSSLQSTTNEKLFF. The DNA of the CDR3 is TGTGCCAGCAGTTCCCTCCAAAGCACAACTAATGAAAAACTGTTTTTT.

The table lists this clonotype with a few counts. The gene calls are TRBV11-2 and TRBJ1-1, with TRBD1 identical over 7 bases. V lost 5 bases, J lost 0 bases, and 15 bases stayed unmatched. This CDR3 contains 18 residues. The germline V gene has CDR1 SGHAT and CDR2 FQNNGV. The CDR3 here is CASSRGPGQLPMNTEAFF. The CDR3 nucleotides are TGTGCCAGCAGCAGGGGGCCGGGACAGCTTCCCATGAACACTGAAGCTTTCTTT. Variable domain in full (rest from reference TRBV11-2 and TRBJ1-1): EAGVAQSPRYKIIEKRQSVAFWCNPISGHATLYWYQQILGQGPKLLIQFQNNGVVDDSQLPKDRFSAERLKGVDSTLKIQPAKLEDSAVYLCASSRGPGQLPMNTEAFFGQGTRLTVV.

J is TRBJ2-5 and V is TRBV29-1; 14 nucleotides align to TRBD2. The germline V gene encodes CDR1 SQVTM and CDR2 ANQGSEA. Trimming at V came to 7 bases and at J to 5 bases, leaving 0 bases not matched to a gene. CDR3 length: 12 residues. The DNA for the CDR3 is TGCAGCGGGACTAGCGGGGGGGAGACCCAGTACTTC. Protein: CSGTSGGETQYF. Based on the CDR3 plus reference TRBV29-1 and TRBJ2-5, the full variable domain is SAVISQKPSRDICQRGTSLTIQCQVDSQVTMMFWYRQQPGQSLTLIATANQGSEATYESGFVIDKFPISRPNLTFSTLTVSNMSPEDSSIYLCSGTSGGETQYFGPGTRLLVL.

The chain recombines TRBV28 with TRBJ1-6, with 10 bases identical to TRBD1. V lost 1 base, J lost 8 bases, and 2 bases stayed unmatched. The CDR3 length is 15 residues. Germline V lookup: CDR1 MDHEN, CDR2 SYDVKM. The CDR3 nucleotides read TGTGCCAGCAGTTTATTCGGGACAGGGGATTCACCCCTCCACTTT. Amino acid sequence: CASSLFGTGDSPLHF.

The rearrangement joins TRBV12-3 or TRBV12-4 to TRBJ2-1, with 7 bases aligning to TRBD2. The CDR3 length is 15 residues. Germline trimming cut 10 bases from V and 7 bases from J; bases unmatched to any gene: 16. The CDR3 DNA reads TGTGCCACCACCCTTGGGGGGGGGATGAGGAATGAGCAGTTCTTC. Its translation is CATTLGGGMRNEQFF.

This clonotype has a handful of counts. This rearrangement joins TRBV7-9 to TRBJ2-1; 15 bases are shared with TRBD2. The CDR3 loop spans 17 amino acids. Unmatched junction bases numbered 7, after V lost 5 bases and J lost 5 bases. Germline assignment: CDR1 SEHNR and CDR2 FQNEAQ (reference sequence). CDR3 region: CASSLGTSGRRDNEQFF. The CDR3 coding sequence is TGTGCCAGCAGCCTGGGGACTAGCGGGAGGCGGGACAATGAGCAGTTCTTC.

This clonotype was counted a few times. This rearrangement joins TRBV29-1 to TRBJ2-1; 7 bases are a match to TRBD2. Trimming removed 6 bases from V and 11 bases from J; junction bases left unmatched: 7. The germline V gene encodes CDR1 SQVTM and CDR2 ANQGSEA. CDR3 size: 11 residues. The CDR3 DNA is TGCAGCGTAGGGACGACTAGCAAGCAGTTCTTC. Translation: CSVGTTSKQFF.